The source of this T cell receptor beta chain is a study of metastatic and nonmetastatic thyroid tumors. Study in general: Where malignant and benign thyroid patients were concerned, repertoires were compared across blood and tumor or nodule tissue. The study, taken as a whole, reports: Within blood and tumor, benign nodules reportedly had significantly lower TCR beta diversity than malignant thyroid tumors did.

V dropped 2 bases and J dropped 0 bases, with 4 bases sitting between them. CDR1 is SGHDT, CDR2 YYEEEE, per germline. The CDR3 has 13 residues. Authors' methods: The authors used CDR3 differences across clinicopathological groups to build a distant-metastasis classifier for papillary thyroid cancer. TCRdb re-called the PCR reads with MiXCR. V and J calls and clone size were set by TCRdb, not the authors. The sample consists of tens of thousands of clones, about a sixth of them appearing once. Until they underwent thyroid surgery, no patient had received any treatment. This clone was counted at least ten times. The antigen is not known.

The gene calls are TRBV5-6 and TRBJ2-3; no clear D gene. Input material: blood. This receptor was identified in a male donor with papillary thyroid cancer or a benign thyroid nodule (not recorded which). Some clones in this sample may be carry-over from other donors' samples. The CDR3 nucleotides read TGTGCCAGCAGCTTCCGTAGCACAGATACGCAGTATTTT. Its translation is CASSFRSTDTQYF.